Sequencing of this T cell receptor (beta chain) was carried out in a study of shared clonotypes between healthy human individuals. In the study overall: For every donor, three CD4 naive, three CD4 memory, two CD8 naive and one CD8 memory plates were used. Findings and caveats of the study: Generation probabilities were higher for clonotypes shared across all four sorted-subset donors than for unshared ones. Rarefaction indicated that sorted-subset sequencing remained incomplete although depth was large.

Subsets obtained from CD4+ cells comprised CD45RA+ naive and CD45RA-negative memory cells. Points on this clone: Its antigen remains unknown. Other nucleotide sequences in the sample specify the same CDR3.

V was trimmed by 0 bases and J by 0 bases, leaving 12 bases between them. The CDR3 spans 16 residues. Per germline, CDR1 SGDLS and CDR2 YYNGEE. Repertoires were generated with immunoSEQ multiplex PCR, while TCRdb's copy carries only in-frame clones and drops some. Of 300,000 or so clones in the sample, approximately 74% were seen once. The chain links TRBV9 to TRBJ1-1; D not certain. Sequenced material: memory CD4+ T cells sorted from blood. The subset was: CD45RA-negative fraction. The receptor comes from a man between 25 and 39 years old in good health. CDR3 residues: CASSVGAGGMNTEAFF. The CDR3, as DNA: TGTGCCAGCAGCGTAGGCGCAGGAGGGATGAACACTGAAGCTTTCTTT.